Listed below are T cell receptor beta chains from one sample, sequenced in a study of shared clonotypes between healthy human individuals. Data came from immunoSEQ multiplex PCR; TCRdb stores just in-frame clones and leaves some out. The table lists about 380,000 clones, roughly 96% of them singletons. The sample taken for sequencing was memory CD8+ T cells sorted from blood. The receptors were sampled from a man under 40 in good health. Each CDR3 is given with its conserved first and last residue. Fields, in order: V gene, D gene, clone size, CDR3 length, J gene, CDR3 protein, CDR3 DNA. The D gene is left open where the match is weak. Some rows mark clone size as missing; the rest say once, few, many or name a class of expanded clone.

V gene: TRBV5-5; D gene: TRBD1; clone size: NA; CDR3 length: 17; J gene: TRBJ1-3; CDR3 protein: CASSLARGQGAGNTIYF; CDR3 DNA: TGTGCCAGCAGCTTGGCTAGGGGACAGGGGGCTGGAAACACCATATATTTT
V gene: TRBV11-1; D gene: NA; clone size: once; CDR3 length: 17; J gene: TRBJ2-1; CDR3 protein: CASSLVPSGRGYNEQFF; CDR3 DNA: TGTGCCAGCAGCTTAGTGCCTTCCGGGAGAGGGTACAATGAGCAGTTCTTC
V gene: TRBV4-2; D gene: NA; clone size: NA; CDR3 length: 16; J gene: TRBJ2-2; CDR3 protein: CASSQVPYLNTGELFF; CDR3 DNA: TGTGCCAGCAGCCAAGTCCCATATTTGAACACCGGGGAGCTGTTTTTT
V gene: TRBV28; D gene: NA; clone size: NA; CDR3 length: 14; J gene: TRBJ2-3; CDR3 protein: CASSLQGSTDTQYF; CDR3 DNA: TGTGCCAGCAGTTTACAGGGTAGCACAGATACGCAGTATTTT
V gene: TRBV28; D gene: TRBD1; clone size: NA; CDR3 length: 15; J gene: TRBJ1-1; CDR3 protein: CASGPLDRGDTEAFF; CDR3 DNA: TGTGCCAGCGGTCCCTTGGACAGGGGTGATACTGAAGCTTTCTTT
V gene: TRBV7-3; D gene: NA; clone size: NA; CDR3 length: 14; J gene: TRBJ1-1; CDR3 protein: CASSFSREGTEAFF; CDR3 DNA: TGTGCCAGCAGCTTCTCCAGGGAGGGGACTGAAGCTTTCTTT
V gene: TRBV5-1; D gene: NA; clone size: NA; CDR3 length: 13; J gene: TRBJ2-1; CDR3 protein: CASRAGVHNEQFF; CDR3 DNA: TGCGCCAGCAGAGCTGGAGTCCACAATGAGCAGTTCTTC
V gene: TRBV25-1; D gene: NA; clone size: NA; CDR3 length: 11; J gene: TRBJ1-4; CDR3 protein: CASDNGGGLFF; CDR3 DNA: TGTGCCAGCGACAACGGGGGGGGGCTGTTTTTT
V gene: TRBV18; D gene: NA; clone size: NA; CDR3 length: 14; J gene: TRBJ2-1; CDR3 protein: CASSPLVPFNEQFF; CDR3 DNA: TGTGCCAGCTCACCCCTAGTGCCCTTCAATGAGCAGTTCTTC
V gene: TRBV7-2; D gene: NA; clone size: once; CDR3 length: 13; J gene: TRBJ1-5; CDR3 protein: CASSPRGGQPQHF; CDR3 DNA: TGTGCCAGCAGCCCAAGGGGTGGGCAGCCCCAGCATTTT
V gene: TRBV10-1; D gene: NA; clone size: NA; CDR3 length: 10; J gene: TRBJ2-1; CDR3 protein: CASMRNEQFF; CDR3 DNA: TGCGCCAGCATGCGCAATGAGCAGTTCTTC
V gene: TRBV29-1; D gene: NA; clone size: once; CDR3 length: 12; J gene: TRBJ1-5; CDR3 protein: CSVEWPSGPQHF; CDR3 DNA: TGCAGCGTTGAGTGGCCAAGCGGGCCCCAGCATTTT
V gene: TRBV19; D gene: NA; clone size: once; CDR3 length: 14; J gene: TRBJ2-5; CDR3 protein: CASSPQGGGETQYF; CDR3 DNA: TGTGCCAGTTCCCCGCAGGGAGGGGGAGAGACCCAGTACTTC
V gene: TRBV28; D gene: NA; clone size: NA; CDR3 length: 14; J gene: TRBJ2-7; CDR3 protein: CASLEGVTPYEQYF; CDR3 DNA: TGTGCCAGCCTGGAGGGGGTTACACCCTACGAGCAGTACTTC
V gene: TRBV29-1; D gene: NA; clone size: NA; CDR3 length: 11; J gene: TRBJ2-4; CDR3 protein: CSVELGGIQYF; CDR3 DNA: TGCAGCGTTGAACTAGGGGGCATTCAGTACTTC
V gene: TRBV19; D gene: NA; clone size: NA; CDR3 length: 11; J gene: TRBJ1-2; CDR3 protein: CASRDSYGYTF; CDR3 DNA: TGTGCCAGTAGGGACTCCTATGGCTACACCTTC
V gene: TRBV6-1; D gene: NA; clone size: NA; CDR3 length: 13; J gene: TRBJ2-1; CDR3 protein: CASTQGQYNEQFF; CDR3 DNA: TGTGCCAGCACACAGGGACAATACAATGAGCAGTTCTTC
V gene: TRBV19; D gene: TRBD1; clone size: NA; CDR3 length: 15; J gene: TRBJ2-1; CDR3 protein: CASSSGTGAYNEQFF; CDR3 DNA: TGTGCCAGTAGCTCCGGGACAGGGGCCTACAATGAGCAGTTCTTC
V gene: TRBV19; D gene: NA; clone size: NA; CDR3 length: 14; J gene: TRBJ1-4; CDR3 protein: CASSTQASREKLFF; CDR3 DNA: TGTGCCAGTAGTACCCAGGCGAGTCGAGAAAAACTGTTTTTT
V gene: TRBV5-5; D gene: NA; clone size: NA; CDR3 length: 16; J gene: TRBJ2-6; CDR3 protein: CASSLGQTSGANVLTF; CDR3 DNA: TGTGCCAGCAGCTTGGGACAGACCTCTGGGGCCAACGTCCTGACTTTC
V gene: TRBV10-3; D gene: NA; clone size: NA; CDR3 length: 15; J gene: TRBJ1-1; CDR3 protein: CAISGGGQRNTEAFF; CDR3 DNA: TGTGCCATCAGTGGGGGGGGCCAGAGGAACACTGAAGCTTTCTTT
V gene: TRBV2; D gene: NA; clone size: NA; CDR3 length: 11; J gene: TRBJ2-1; CDR3 protein: CASSHYNEQFF; CDR3 DNA: TGTGCCAGCAGTCACTATAATGAGCAGTTCTTC
V gene: TRBV29-1; D gene: TRBD1; clone size: once; CDR3 length: 14; J gene: TRBJ2-3; CDR3 protein: CSVVPGQGSNTQYF; CDR3 DNA: TGCAGCGTTGTCCCGGGACAGGGGAGCAATACGCAGTATTTT
V gene: TRBV5-3; D gene: TRBD2; clone size: NA; CDR3 length: 15; J gene: TRBJ2-2; CDR3 protein: CARSQREVNTGELFF; CDR3 DNA: TGTGCCAGAAGCCAGCGGGAGGTTAACACCGGGGAGCTGTTTTTT
V gene: TRBV19; D gene: NA; clone size: NA; CDR3 length: 13; J gene: TRBJ2-5; CDR3 protein: CASSIIAAETQYF; CDR3 DNA: TGTGCCAGTAGTATAATAGCGGCAGAGACCCAGTACTTC
V gene: TRBV4-1; D gene: TRBD1; clone size: NA; CDR3 length: 16; J gene: TRBJ1-4; CDR3 protein: CASSQGPGQGNEKLFF; CDR3 DNA: TGCGCCAGCAGCCAGGGGCCGGGACAGGGTAATGAAAAACTGTTTTTT
V gene: TRBV4-1; D gene: TRBD1; clone size: NA; CDR3 length: 14; J gene: TRBJ2-5; CDR3 protein: CASSQGTGEETQYF; CDR3 DNA: TGCGCCAGCAGCCAAGGGACAGGGGAAGAGACCCAGTACTTC
V gene: TRBV5-1; D gene: NA; clone size: NA; CDR3 length: 15; J gene: TRBJ2-1; CDR3 protein: CASSLKAKSYNEQFF; CDR3 DNA: TGCGCCAGCAGCTTAAAAGCAAAGTCCTACAATGAGCAGTTCTTC
V gene: TRBV5-1; D gene: NA; clone size: NA; CDR3 length: 14; J gene: TRBJ1-2; CDR3 protein: CASSLSTANYGYTF; CDR3 DNA: TGCGCCAGCAGTCTGTCGACGGCGAACTATGGCTACACCTTC
V gene: TRBV5-4; D gene: TRBD2; clone size: NA; CDR3 length: 14; J gene: TRBJ2-1; CDR3 protein: CASSLGSSGNEQFF; CDR3 DNA: TGTGCCAGCAGCTTGGGGTCTAGCGGCAATGAGCAGTTCTTC
V gene: TRBV30; D gene: NA; clone size: once; CDR3 length: 13; J gene: TRBJ1-6; CDR3 protein: CAWSGGIPSPLHF; CDR3 DNA: TGTGCCTGGAGTGGCGGTATTCCCTCACCCCTCCACTTT
V gene: TRBV10-3; D gene: TRBD2; clone size: NA; CDR3 length: 13; J gene: TRBJ2-1; CDR3 protein: CATSGRAGDEQFF; CDR3 DNA: TGTGCCACTAGCGGGAGGGCCGGGGATGAGCAGTTCTTC
V gene: TRBV28; D gene: NA; clone size: NA; CDR3 length: 12; J gene: TRBJ2-1; CDR3 protein: CASSLDRNEQFF; CDR3 DNA: TGTGCCAGCAGTCTGGACAGAAATGAGCAGTTCTTC
V gene: TRBV28; D gene: NA; clone size: once; CDR3 length: 14; J gene: TRBJ1-3; CDR3 protein: CATHPTGEGNTIYF; CDR3 DNA: TGTGCCACCCATCCGACAGGAGAAGGAAACACCATATATTTT
V gene: TRBV5-8; D gene: NA; clone size: NA; CDR3 length: 15; J gene: TRBJ2-3; CDR3 protein: CASSLEGESTDTQYF; CDR3 DNA: TGTGCCAGCAGCTTGGAAGGGGAAAGCACAGATACGCAGTATTTT
V gene: TRBV2; D gene: NA; clone size: once; CDR3 length: 12; J gene: TRBJ2-7; CDR3 protein: CASSEQDYEQYF; CDR3 DNA: TGTGCCAGCAGTGAGCAGGACTACGAGCAGTACTTC
V gene: TRBV21-1; D gene: NA; clone size: NA; CDR3 length: 12; J gene: TRBJ1-1; CDR3 protein: CASRRTGLGAFF; CDR3 DNA: TGTGCCAGCAGAAGGACCGGGTTAGGAGCTTTCTTT
V gene: TRBV7-6; D gene: TRBD2; clone size: NA; CDR3 length: 16; J gene: TRBJ2-2; CDR3 protein: CASSRGLAGKVGELFF; CDR3 DNA: TGTGCCAGCAGCCGGGGACTAGCGGGAAAGGTCGGGGAGCTGTTTTTT
V gene: TRBV6-1; D gene: NA; clone size: NA; CDR3 length: 13; J gene: TRBJ2-3; CDR3 protein: CASRQRNTDTQYF; CDR3 DNA: TGTGCCAGCAGACAGAGAAACACAGATACGCAGTATTTT
V gene: TRBV28; D gene: NA; clone size: once; CDR3 length: 15; J gene: TRBJ2-7; CDR3 protein: CASSLGAVGSYEQYF; CDR3 DNA: TGTGCCAGCAGTTTGGGCGCAGTTGGCTCCTACGAGCAGTACTTC
V gene: TRBV2; D gene: TRBD2; clone size: NA; CDR3 length: 14; J gene: TRBJ2-7; CDR3 protein: CASSTSGSPIEQYF; CDR3 DNA: TGTGCCAGCAGTACCAGCGGGAGCCCCATTGAGCAGTACTTC
V gene: TRBV5-8; D gene: NA; clone size: once; CDR3 length: 15; J gene: TRBJ2-7; CDR3 protein: CASSPVNQGSYEQYF; CDR3 DNA: TGTGCCAGCAGCCCAGTCAATCAGGGGTCCTACGAGCAGTACTTC
V gene: TRBV5-1; D gene: NA; clone size: NA; CDR3 length: 16; J gene: TRBJ2-1; CDR3 protein: CASSPFEGSRHNEQFF; CDR3 DNA: TGCGCCAGCAGCCCCTTTGAGGGATCAAGGCACAATGAGCAGTTCTTC